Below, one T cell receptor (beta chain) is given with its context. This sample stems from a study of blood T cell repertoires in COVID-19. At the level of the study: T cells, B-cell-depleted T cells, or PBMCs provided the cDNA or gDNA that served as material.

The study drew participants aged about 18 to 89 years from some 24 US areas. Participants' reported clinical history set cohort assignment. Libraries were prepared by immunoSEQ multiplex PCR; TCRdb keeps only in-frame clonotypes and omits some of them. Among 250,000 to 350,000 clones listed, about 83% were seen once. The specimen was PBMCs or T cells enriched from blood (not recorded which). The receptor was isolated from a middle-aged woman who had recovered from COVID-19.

The chain's CDR3 is CASSVVLAGAGELFF. The CDR3 DNA sequence: TGTGCCAGCAGCGTAGTTCTAGCGGGAGCCGGGGAGCTGTTTTTT. The chain is built from TRBV9 and TRBJ2-2, with TRBD2 matching over 10 bases. There are 15 residues in the CDR3. V shed 0 bases, J shed 6 bases, and the junction held 2 bases outside the gene matches. Germline V gene lookup returns CDR1 SGDLS and CDR2 YYNGEE.